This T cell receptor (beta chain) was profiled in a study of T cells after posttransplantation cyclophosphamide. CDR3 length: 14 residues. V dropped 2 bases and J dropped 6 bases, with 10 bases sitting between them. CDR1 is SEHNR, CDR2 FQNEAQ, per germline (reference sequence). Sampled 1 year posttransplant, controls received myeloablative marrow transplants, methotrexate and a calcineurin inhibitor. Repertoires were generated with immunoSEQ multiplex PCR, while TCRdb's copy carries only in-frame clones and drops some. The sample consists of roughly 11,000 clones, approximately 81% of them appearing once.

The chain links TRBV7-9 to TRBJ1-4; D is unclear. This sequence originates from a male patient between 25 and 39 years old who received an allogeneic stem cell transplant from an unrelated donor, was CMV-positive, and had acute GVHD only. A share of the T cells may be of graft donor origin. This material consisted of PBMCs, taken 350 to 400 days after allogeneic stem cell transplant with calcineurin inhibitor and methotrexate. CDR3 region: CASSLKGGDEKLFF. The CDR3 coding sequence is TGTGCCAGCAGCTTAAAGGGAGGTGATGAAAAACTGTTTTTT.